The present entry profiles one T cell receptor (beta chain) with its context. The antigen is not known. Per germline, CDR1 MNHEY and CDR2 SVGEGT. The CDR3 is made up of 13 amino acids. Trimming left V 7 bases short and J 5 bases short, with 12 bases between. The sample belongs to a study of identical twins. Overall study results and limits: Models underestimated how often monozygotic twins shared out-of-frame TCR alpha. Low generation-probability sequences were in excess among twin-shared out-of-frame alpha sequences.

TCRdb redid the calling of the 5' RACE reads with MiXCR, one entry per CDR3 protein. The sample holds hundreds of thousands of distinct CDR3 sequences, roughly 20% seen once. The sample was also linked to a second study, of T cells expressing NK-cell markers. Per that paper: HCMV specificity was not established for the expanded NKG2C+ T cell clones.

Sequenced material: PBMCs. The origin of this receptor is a woman aged 18-35 years in good health. The chain uses TRBV6-2 or TRBV6-3 and TRBJ2-1; D ambiguous. CDR3 residues: CASTRRINNEQFF. Written as DNA, the CDR3 is TGTGCCAGCACGCGTCGAATTAACAATGAGCAGTTCTTC.